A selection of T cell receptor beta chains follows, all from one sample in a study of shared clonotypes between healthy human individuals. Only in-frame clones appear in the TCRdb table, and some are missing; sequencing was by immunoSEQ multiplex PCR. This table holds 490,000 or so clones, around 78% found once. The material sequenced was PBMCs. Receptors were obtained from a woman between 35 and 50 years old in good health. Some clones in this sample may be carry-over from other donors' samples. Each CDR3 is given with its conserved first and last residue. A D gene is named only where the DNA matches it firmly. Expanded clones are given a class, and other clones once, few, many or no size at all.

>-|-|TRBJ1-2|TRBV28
CASQNRGGALGYTF
TGTGCCAGCCAGAATCGGGGGGGGGCGCTCGGCTACACCTTC
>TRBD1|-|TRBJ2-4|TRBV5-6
CASSLYLEEQGAKNIQYF
TGTGCCAGCAGCTTGTATCTCGAGGAACAGGGGGCCAAAAACATTCAGTACTTC
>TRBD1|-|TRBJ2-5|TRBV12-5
CASGSSRTGPQETQYF
TGTGCTAGTGGTTCCTCTAGGACAGGTCCTCAAGAGACCCAGTACTTC
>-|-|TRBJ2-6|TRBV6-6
CASSQSSGANVLTF
TGTGCCAGCAGCCAGTCCTCTGGGGCCAACGTCCTGACTTTC
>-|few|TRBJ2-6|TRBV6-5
CASSSILRGANVLTF
TGTGCCAGCAGCTCCATTCTTCGGGGGGCCAACGTCCTGACTTTC
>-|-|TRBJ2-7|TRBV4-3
CASSPISGSYEQYF
TGCGCCAGCAGCCCGATAAGCGGCTCCTACGAGCAGTACTTC
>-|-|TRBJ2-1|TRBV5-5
CASSLGAYEQFF
TGTGCCAGCAGCTTGGGGGCCTATGAGCAGTTCTTC
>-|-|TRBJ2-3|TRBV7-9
CASSQRPTSTDTQYF
TGTGCCAGCAGCCAGAGACCTACCAGCACAGATACGCAGTATTTT
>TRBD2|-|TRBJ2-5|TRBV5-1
CASSLAGGQETQYF
TGCGCCAGCAGTCTAGCGGGAGGACAAGAGACCCAGTACTTC
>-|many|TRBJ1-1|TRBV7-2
CASSPRHSNTEAFF
TGTGCCAGCAGCCCCCGGCACTCGAACACTGAAGCTTTCTTT
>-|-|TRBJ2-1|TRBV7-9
CASSSQGPRGNEQFF
TGTGCCAGCAGCTCCCAAGGCCCCAGGGGTAATGAGCAGTTCTTC
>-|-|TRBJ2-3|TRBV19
CATRGRLDTQYF
TGTGCCACCCGAGGACGGTTAGATACGCAGTATTTT
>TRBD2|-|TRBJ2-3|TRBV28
CASSSSGSTVADTQYF
TGTGCCAGCAGTAGTAGCGGGAGTACAGTTGCAGATACGCAGTATTTT
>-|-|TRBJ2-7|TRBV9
CASSHPGETASSYEQYF
TGTGCCAGCAGCCATCCAGGAGAGACGGCTAGCTCCTACGAGCAGTACTTC
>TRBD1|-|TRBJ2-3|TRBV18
CASSLFPGQVADTQYF
TGTGCCAGCTCACTCTTCCCGGGACAGGTTGCAGATACGCAGTATTTT
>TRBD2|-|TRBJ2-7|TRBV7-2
CASSPQRGHEQYF
TGTGCCAGCAGCCCACAGCGGGGCCACGAGCAGTACTTC
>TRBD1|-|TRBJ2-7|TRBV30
CAWSAGGAYEQYF
TGTGCCTGGAGCGCAGGGGGCGCATACGAGCAGTACTTC
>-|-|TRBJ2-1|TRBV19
CASRPGLSSYNEQFF
TGTGCCAGTAGACCGGGCCTGAGCTCCTACAATGAGCAGTTCTTC
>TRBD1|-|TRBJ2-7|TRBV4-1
CASSQDSGQGNYEQYF
TGCGCCAGCAGCCAAGATTCGGGACAGGGGAACTACGAGCAGTACTTC
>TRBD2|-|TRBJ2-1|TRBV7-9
CASSRGLADYNEQFF
TGTGCCAGCAGCCGAGGACTAGCGGATTACAATGAGCAGTTCTTC
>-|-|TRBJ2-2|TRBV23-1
CASSQSRGTGELFF
TGCGCCAGCAGTCAGAGCCGGGGAACCGGGGAGCTGTTTTTT
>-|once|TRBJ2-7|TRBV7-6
CASSLERRSEQYF
TGTGCCAGCAGCTTAGAACGGCGATCCGAGCAGTACTTC
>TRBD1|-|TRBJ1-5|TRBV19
CASSISGTGRNQPQHF
TGTGCCAGTAGTATATCCGGGACAGGGCGCAATCAGCCCCAGCATTTT
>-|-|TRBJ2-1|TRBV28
CASSLLSGRKHNEQFF
TGTGCCAGCAGTTTACTTAGCGGAAGAAAGCACAATGAGCAGTTCTTC
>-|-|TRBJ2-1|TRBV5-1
CASSLDRLAYNEQFF
TGCGCCAGCAGCCTAGACAGGCTGGCCTACAATGAGCAGTTCTTC
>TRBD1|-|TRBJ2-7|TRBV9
CASSVAPTGVEQYF
TGTGCCAGCAGCGTAGCACCAACAGGGGTCGAGCAGTACTTC
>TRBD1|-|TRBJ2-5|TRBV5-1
CASSLGDRQETQYF
TGCGCCAGCAGCTTGGGGGACAGACAAGAGACCCAGTACTTC
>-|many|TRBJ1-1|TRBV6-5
CASSRTENTEAFF
TGTGCCAGCAGTCGAACAGAGAACACTGAAGCTTTCTTT
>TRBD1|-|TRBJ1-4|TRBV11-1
CASSDRDRGNEKLFF
TGTGCCAGCAGCGACCGGGACAGGGGGAATGAAAAACTGTTTTTT
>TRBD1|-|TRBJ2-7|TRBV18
CASSPVPPGQGREQYF
TGTGCCAGCTCACCAGTCCCCCCGGGACAGGGTCGGGAGCAGTACTTC
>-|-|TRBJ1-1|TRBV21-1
CASSKCSGRSDTEAFF
TGTGCCAGCAGCAAATGCTCGGGGCGCTCGGACACTGAAGCTTTCTTT
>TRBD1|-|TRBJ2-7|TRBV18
CASSLEQGASYEQYF
TGTGCCAGCTCCCTCGAACAGGGGGCTTCCTACGAGCAGTACTTC
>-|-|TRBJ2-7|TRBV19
CASSIVRGHEGEQYF
TGTGCCAGTAGTATAGTCCGGGGGCATGAGGGCGAGCAGTACTTC
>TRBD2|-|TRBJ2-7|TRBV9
CASSVGGLAGHPYEQYF
TGTGCCAGCAGCGTAGGGGGACTAGCGGGGCACCCCTACGAGCAGTACTTC
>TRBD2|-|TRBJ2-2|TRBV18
CASSPLASGTDGELFF
TGTGCCAGCTCACCACTCGCCAGCGGGACGGACGGGGAGCTGTTTTTT
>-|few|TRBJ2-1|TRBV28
CASSAGRTEVNEQFF
TGTGCCAGCAGTGCGGGACGAACCGAGGTCAATGAGCAGTTCTTC
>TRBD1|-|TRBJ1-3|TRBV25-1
CASSELRGGGYGNTIYF
TGTGCCAGCAGTGAACTGAGGGGAGGGGGCTACGGAAACACCATATATTTT
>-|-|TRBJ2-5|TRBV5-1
CASSSVSEGGQYF
TGCGCCAGTAGCTCGGTGTCCGAGGGGGGACAGTACTTC
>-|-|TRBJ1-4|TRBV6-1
CASSDHASVNEKLFF
TGTGCCAGCAGTGACCATGCTTCGGTGAATGAAAAACTGTTTTTT
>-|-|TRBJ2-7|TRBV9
CASSDTPKGEQYF
TGTGCCAGCAGCGATACACCGAAAGGCGAGCAGTACTTC
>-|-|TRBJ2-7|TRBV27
CASSPLGQLTYEQYF
TGTGCCAGCAGTCCCCTCGGACAGTTAACCTACGAGCAGTACTTC
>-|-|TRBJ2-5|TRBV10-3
CAISVGRFGETQYF
TGTGCCATCAGTGTGGGGCGATTTGGGGAGACCCAGTACTTC
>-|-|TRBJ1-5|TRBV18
CASSSEVSQHF
TGTGCCAGCTCCTCAGAGGTGTCCCAGCATTTT
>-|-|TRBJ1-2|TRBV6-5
CASSYEGSSYGYTF
TGTGCCAGCAGTTATGAGGGCTCGAGCTATGGCTACACCTTC
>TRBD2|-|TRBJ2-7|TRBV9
CASSGGASGRREQYF
TGTGCCAGCAGCGGCGGCGCTAGCGGGAGACGCGAGCAGTACTTC
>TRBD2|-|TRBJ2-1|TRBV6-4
CASSDGTSGYNEQFF
TGTGCCAGCAGTGACGGGACTAGCGGGTACAATGAGCAGTTCTTC
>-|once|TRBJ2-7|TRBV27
CASSFAPPSTYEQYF
TGTGCCAGCAGTTTTGCCCCCCCGAGTACCTACGAGCAGTACTTC
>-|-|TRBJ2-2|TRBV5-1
CASRSGALTGELFF
TGCGCCAGCAGATCCGGGGCTCTTACCGGGGAGCTGTTTTTT
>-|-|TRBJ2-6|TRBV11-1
CASSSQVLSGANVLTF
TGTGCCAGCAGCTCCCAGGTGCTCTCTGGGGCCAACGTCCTGACTTTC
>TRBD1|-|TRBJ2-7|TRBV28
CASSTGTANEQYF
TGTGCCAGCTCGACCGGGACAGCTAACGAGCAGTACTTC
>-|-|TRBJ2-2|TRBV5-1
CASSPVTVTGELFF
TGCGCCAGCAGCCCTGTTACTGTCACCGGGGAGCTGTTTTTT
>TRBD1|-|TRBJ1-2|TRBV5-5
CASSLRTGSNYGYTF
TGTGCCAGCAGCTTACGGACAGGGTCAAACTATGGCTACACCTTC